The 8 T cell receptor beta chains listed next were all sequenced from one sample in a study of T cell repertoires in cytomegalovirus infection. MiXCR was run by TCRdb on the reads, yielding one entry per CDR3 protein. The sample includes some 560,000 distinct CDR3 sequences, roughly 43% of them seen just once. For these TCRs, the target antigens are not known. The sequencing here drew on cultured PBMCs, taken from culture after CMV antigen stimulation. Every receptor here comes from a human donor in good health (CMV status not recorded). Some clones in this sample may be carry-over from other donors' samples.

This clonotype has a handful of counts. CDR3 nucleotides: TGTGCCAGCAGCTTAAAGAGAACAGGGGGTCAAGATCCGAACACCGGGGAGCTGTTTTTT. Encoded protein: CASSLKRTGGQDPNTGELFF. This chain joins TRBV11-2 and TRBJ2-2; 8 bases map to TRBD1. J lost 0 bases, V lost 2 bases, and 14 bases had no gene match. Germline-derived CDR1 and CDR2 are SGHAT and FQNNGV. This CDR3 is built from 20 residues.

At least ten counts were recorded for this clonotype. The chain carries TRBV7-6 and TRBJ2-3; D possibly corresponds to TRBD2 (5 bases). The germline CDR1 and CDR2 sequences are SGHVS and FNYEAQ. Trimming removed 4 bases from V and 1 base from J, with 9 bases in between. The CDR3 spans 14 residues. CDR3 sequence reads: CASSSSGGTDTQYF. Here the CDR3 DNA reads TGTGCCAGCAGCTCCTCCGGGGGCACAGATACGCAGTATTTT.

This clonotype showed up many times. V and J are TRBV7-2 and TRBJ2-5; 11 bases align to TRBD2. Germline CDR1 reads SGHTA; CDR2 reads FQGNSA. The CDR3 is 15 residues long. The trim removed 2 bases at V and 4 bases at J, leaving 3 bases unmatched. CDR3 sequence (DNA): TGTGCCAGCAGCTTATCCCTAGCGGGGGGAGAGACCCAGTACTTC. Its translation is CASSLSLAGGETQYF.

This clonotype was seen many times. The chain links TRBV28 to TRBJ1-5; TRBD1 might be the D (5 bases). Trimming pared 8 bases from V and 5 bases from J, leaving 13 bases between. The CDR3 is 13 residues long. The germline V gene encodes CDR1 MDHEN and CDR2 SYDVKM. The CDR3 region is CASRAGADQPQHF. The CDR3 DNA reads TGTGCCAGCCGAGCCGGGGCCGATCAGCCCCAGCATTTT. The complete variable domain, with remaining parts taken from reference TRBV28 and TRBJ1-5, reads DVKVTQSSRYLVKRTGEKVFLECVQDMDHENMFWYRQDPGLGLRLIYFSYDVKMKEKGDIPEGYSVSREKKERFSLILESASTNQTSMYLCASRAGADQPQHFGDGTRLSIL.

This clonotype was seen only a few times. This rearrangement joins TRBV12-3 or TRBV12-4 to TRBJ2-1; no firm D call. CDR3 size: 16 residues. The V end lost 6 bases, the J end lost 0 bases, and 15 bases lay between the germline ends. The CDR3: CASSRALLSSYNEQFF. The CDR3 DNA is TGTGCCAGCAGCCGGGCACTGCTGAGCTCCTACAATGAGCAGTTCTTC.

The chain employs TRBV12-3 or TRBV12-4 and TRBJ1-1, with D maybe TRBD1 (5 bases). The CDR3 has 13 amino acids. The V end was cut by 9 bases, the J end by 4 bases, with 15 bases between. In DNA form, the CDR3 reads TGTGCCAGTTCCCGGGGCTTGGGCACTGAAGCTTTCTTT. Amino acids: CASSRGLGTEAFF.

V and J are TRBV5-4 and TRBJ2-5; the D gene is possibly TRBD1 (5 bases). The CDR3 has 17 residues. Germline V gene sequence: CDR1 SGHNT, CDR2 YYREEE (reference sequence). V was clipped by 2 bases and J by 2 bases, with 19 bases between them. Written as DNA, the CDR3 is TGTGCCAGCAGCTTAAGACAGCCATACCTTTCACAAGAGACCCAGTACTTC. Its translation: CASSLRQPYLSQETQYF.

This clonotype was picked up a small number of times. The J gene is TRBJ1-4, the V gene TRBV12-3 or TRBV12-4; D remains ambiguous. The V end lost 7 bases, the J end lost 0 bases, and 12 bases lay between the germline ends. CDR3 size: 15 residues. The CDR3 DNA sequence: TGTGCCAGCACCCTCTCCTTTGCAACTAATGAAAAACTGTTTTTT. It codes for CASTLSFATNEKLFF.